A single sample gave rise to the 5 T cell receptor beta chains below, sequenced in a study of shared clonotypes between healthy human individuals. Measured with immunoSEQ multiplex PCR; TCRdb has only the in-frame clones, and not every one. The data show approximately 740,000 clones, approximately 79% seen once. Source material: memory CD4+ T cells sorted from blood. Sample subset: CD45RA-negative fraction. The receptor source for this set is a woman aged 25 to 45 in good health.

This chain links TRBV6-5 with TRBJ1-3; D unclear. V was shortened by 3 bases and J by 0 bases, with 12 bases between the two germline ends. The CDR3 spans 16 residues. Germline assignment: CDR1 MNHEY and CDR2 SVGAGI. CDR3 residues: CASSYSGRNSGNTIYF. CDR3 DNA: TGTGCCAGCAGTTATAGCGGGAGGAACTCTGGAAACACCATATATTTT.

The chain has TRBV27 and TRBJ2-7; D is unclear. Per germline, CDR1 MNHEY and CDR2 SMNVEV (reference sequence). The CDR3 is 15 amino acids. V was pared by 3 bases and J by 1 base, with 13 bases between. The CDR3 loop reads CASSLAPLPSYEQYF. In DNA, the CDR3 is TGTGCCAGCAGTTTGGCCCCTCTCCCTTCCTACGAGCAGTACTTC.

In this sample, this clone turned up a few times. The chain has TRBV21-1 and TRBJ1-2; the D call of TRBD1 is as the table states it, not checked on the DNA. TRBV21-1 is a pseudogene locus. The CDR3 is 15 residues long. This CDR3 is CASSKRGQGAGGYTF. The CDR3, as DNA: TGTGCCAGCAGCAAACGGGGACAGGGGGCGGGTGGCTACACCTTC.

The V and J genes are TRBV11-2 and TRBJ1-1; tentative D call: TRBD1 (5 bases). V gave up 0 bases and J gave up 12 bases, with 17 bases separating them. This CDR3 has 14 residues. Germline V gene data show CDR1 as SGHAT and CDR2 as FQNNGV. This chain's CDR3 is CASSLETVSSTTFF. The CDR3, as DNA: TGTGCCAGCAGCTTAGAGACAGTCTCGTCCACGACTTTCTTT. Full variable domain (outside the CDR3, taken from reference TRBV11-2 and TRBJ1-1): EAGVAQSPRYKIIEKRQSVAFWCNPISGHATLYWYQQILGQGPKLLIQFQNNGVVDDSQLPKDRFSAERLKGVDSTLKIQPAKLEDSAVYLCASSLETVSSTTFFGQGTRLTVV.

J is TRBJ2-3 and V is TRBV25-1; 12 bases agree with TRBD1. This CDR3 has 16 residues. CDR1 is MGHDK, CDR2 SYGVNS, per germline. The V and J ends lost 4 bases and 6 bases, in that order; junction bases with no gene match: 8. The CDR3 loop reads CASSGHRDRGHDTQYF. The CDR3 coding sequence is TGTGCCAGCAGTGGCCACCGGGACAGGGGGCACGATACGCAGTATTTT.